This T cell receptor (beta chain) was recovered during a study of T cells in Graves' hyperthyroidism and ophthalmopathy. Turning to the study itself: Peripheral blood was taken when the disease was first diagnosed, before any treatment began. Whole-study results and caveats: Most thyroid-expanded clonotypes above 0.001 were also found in blood. The model forecast ophthalmopathy, anticipating it by a median about 6.5 months before onset.

Graves' hyperthyroidism without ophthalmopathy progression within 18 months was termed stable. CDR1 is MRHNA and CDR2 is SNTAGT in the germline V gene. The CDR3 totals 12 residues. V was cut by 6 bases and J by 2 bases, with 7 bases left in between. This clonotype was observed at least ten times. Its antigen is unknown. TCR beta CDR3 region amplification was performed from RNA transcripts. Initially, a first-round RT-PCR of the TCR CDR3 employed the HTBI primer set. TCRdb re-called the multiplex PCR reads with MiXCR, one entry per CDR3 protein. There are 540,000 or so distinct CDR3 sequences in the sample; roughly 14% occur only once, and under 7.5% lies in the top ten.

Sequencing was done on a sample of blood. The origin of this receptor is a woman younger than 45 with Graves' hyperthyroidism. The chain combines TRBV6-4 with TRBJ1-2; D is perhaps TRBD1 (5 bases). The CDR3 DNA is TGTGCCAGCAGGGGACCGAACTATGGCTACACCTTC. Amino acids: CASRGPNYGYTF.